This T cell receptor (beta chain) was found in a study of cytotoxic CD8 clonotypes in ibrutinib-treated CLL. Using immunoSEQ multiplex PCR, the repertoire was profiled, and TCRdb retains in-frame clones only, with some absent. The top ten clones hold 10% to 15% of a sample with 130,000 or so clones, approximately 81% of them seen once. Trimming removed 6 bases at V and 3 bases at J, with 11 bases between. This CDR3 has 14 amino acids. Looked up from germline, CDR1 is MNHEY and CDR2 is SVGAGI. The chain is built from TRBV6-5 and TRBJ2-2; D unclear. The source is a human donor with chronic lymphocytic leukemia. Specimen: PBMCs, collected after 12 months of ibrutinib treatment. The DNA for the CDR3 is TGTGCCAGCAGAACCAGGAGTGACACCGGGGAGCTGTTTTTT. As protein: CASRTRSDTGELFF.